Each of the 5 T cell receptor beta chains below was sequenced from the same sample in a study of blood T cell repertoires in COVID-19. Generated by immunoSEQ multiplex PCR, the TCRdb table keeps only in-frame clones and is missing some. In the table there are about 170,000 clones, 80% to 85% of which are singletons. Sequenced material: peripheral blood. Receptors originate from a man between 65 and 85 years old with active or convalescent COVID-19.

The rearrangement links TRBV4-3 to TRBJ2-5, with TRBD2 matching 12 bases. CDR3 size: 18 residues. Germline CDR1 reads LGHNA; CDR2 reads YSLEER. Trimming took 1 base from V and 5 from J; bases not matched to a gene: 11. The CDR3 protein is CASSQATSGGPGGETQYF. CDR3 DNA sequence: TGCGCCAGCAGCCAAGCGACTAGCGGGGGACCCGGGGGTGAGACCCAGTACTTC.

The chain uses TRBV18 and TRBJ2-2; D is possibly TRBD2 (6 bases). CDR1 is KGHSH, CDR2 LQKENI, per germline. CDR3 length: 15 amino acids. The V gene lost 4 bases and the J gene lost 0 bases, with 9 bases spanning the gap. This CDR3 is CASSLGLPNTGELFF. The DNA for the CDR3 is TGTGCCAGCTCACTGGGACTTCCGAACACCGGGGAGCTGTTTTTT.

CDR3 DNA sequence: TGTGCCAGCAGCCACCGGGACAGGGGGTTACCTGAAGCTTTCTTT. It specifies CASSHRDRGLPEAFF. The rearrangement uses TRBV7-8 and TRBJ1-1, with 11 bases identical to TRBD1. The CDR3 is made up of 15 amino acids. V lost 5 bases to trimming and J lost 6 bases; unmatched junction nucleotides: 8. In germline, CDR1 is SGHVS, CDR2 FQNEAQ.

The rearrangement links TRBV29-1 to TRBJ2-1; D perhaps matches TRBD1 (5 bases). This CDR3 region has 11 residues. The V end lost 5 bases, the J end lost 10 bases, and 12 bases lay between the germline ends. The V gene's germline CDR1 is SQVTM and CDR2 ANQGSEA. The CDR3 nucleotides are TGCAGCGTTCGTAGGGGTCGAGAGCAGTTCTTC. This gives the protein CSVRRGREQFF.

The rearrangement joins TRBV6-1 to TRBJ1-2; D is undetermined. Germline V gene data show CDR1 as MNHNS and CDR2 as SASEGT. The CDR3 length is 15 residues. The V and J ends lost 1 base and 7 bases respectively, with 16 bases between them. For the CDR3, the DNA is TGTGCCAGCAGTGAAGTGGCCGGAAACCCAGGTGGCTACACCTTC. It encodes CASSEVAGNPGGYTF.